This T cell receptor beta chain is from a study of OX40 agonist ivuxolimab in advanced cancers. The overall study: Males comprised approximately 84% of the group, whose mean age was approximately 60 years (range roughly 23 to 80).

TCRdb's copy holds only in-frame clones and misses some; the assay was immunoSEQ multiplex PCR. The data hold roughly 56,000 clones, with about 84% observed a single time. Patients with a history of autoimmune disease or on systemic immunosuppression were excluded. This clone was observed once. The receptor was derived from an adult with an advanced solid tumor such as melanoma, head and neck, liver or kidney cancer. Sequencing was performed on CD4+ or CD8+ T cells sorted from blood, taken in a trial of the OX40 agonist ivuxolimab.

CDR3 residues: CASSLDRALDSYEQYF. The CDR3 DNA follows: TGTGCCAGCAGCTTAGATCGGGCCTTAGACTCCTACGAGCAGTACTTC. This rearrangement joins TRBV11-3 to TRBJ2-7; D unresolved. This CDR3 comprises 16 residues. The germline V and J ends were trimmed by 0 bases and 0 bases, with 12 bases remaining between them. Germline V lookup: CDR1 SGHNT, CDR2 YENEEA.